This entry lists 8 T cell receptor beta chains sequenced from one sample in a study of blood T cell repertoires in COVID-19. Only in-frame clones appear in the TCRdb table, and some are missing; sequencing was by immunoSEQ multiplex PCR. The sample holds about 190,000 clones, about nine tenths seen once. Sequenced material: peripheral blood. Source of these receptors: a man in his forties with acute or convalescent COVID-19.

The J gene is TRBJ1-2, the V gene TRBV19; 7 bases fit TRBD1. Losses at the gene ends were 5 bases for V and 8 bases for J; bases not matched to a gene: 17. Germline loops: CDR1 LNHDA, CDR2 SQIVND (reference sequence). The CDR3 has 16 amino acids. The CDR3: CASSSNRDSRAGGYTF. Written as DNA, the CDR3 is TGTGCCAGTAGTTCTAACCGGGACAGTAGGGCGGGAGGCTACACCTTC.

This clone came up a few times. The chain joins TRBV28 to TRBJ1-1; perhaps TRBD1 as D (5 bases). CDR1 and CDR2 (germline): MDHEN, SYDVKM. V was clipped by 11 bases and J by 2 bases, with 12 bases between them. CDR3 length: 12 residues. Written as DNA, the CDR3 is TGTGCCGCACGGGGGACCAACACTGAAGCTTTCTTT. Amino acids: CAARGTNTEAFF. The full variable domain, completed using reference TRBV28 and TRBJ1-1, is DVKVTQSSRYLVKRTGEKVFLECVQDMDHENMFWYRQDPGLGLRLIYFSYDVKMKEKGDIPEGYSVSREKKERFSLILESASTNQTSMYLCAARGTNTEAFFGQGTRLTVV.

The rearrangement links TRBV7-2 to TRBJ2-1; possibly TRBD2 for D (5 bases). V lost 1 base to trimming and J lost 0 bases, with 13 bases between them. CDR3 length equals 17 residues. Germline V gene sequence: CDR1 SGHTA, CDR2 FQGNSA. The CDR3 spells CASSLDGRRFSYNEQFF. CDR3 DNA: TGTGCCAGCAGCTTAGATGGCAGGAGGTTCTCCTACAATGAGCAGTTCTTC.

V and J are TRBV2 and TRBJ1-3; D remains ambiguous. The V end lost 4 bases, the J end lost 4 bases, and 14 bases lay between the germline ends. The CDR3 loop spans 15 amino acids. Per the germline V gene, CDR1 is SNHLY and CDR2 is FYNNEI. CDR3 sequence (DNA): TGTGCCAGCAGTGTCCGGGATTTCGGAGGAAACACCATATATTTT. This translates into CASSVRDFGGNTIYF. Complete variable domain (other parts from reference TRBV2 and TRBJ1-3): EPEVTQTPSHQVTQMGQEVILRCVPISNHLYFYWYRQILGQKVEFLVSFYNNEISEKSEIFDDQFSVERPDGSNFTLKIRSTKLEDSAMYFCASSVRDFGGNTIYFGEGSWLTVV.

This sequence joins TRBV2 and TRBJ2-2; no clear D. V lost 1 base to trimming and J lost 3 bases, with 9 bases between them. CDR1 and CDR2 (germline): SNHLY, FYNNEI. This CDR3 region has 15 residues. The CDR3 nucleotides are TGTGCCAGCAGTGAAGTTTCAGGTTACACCGGGGAGCTGTTTTTT. Residues: CASSEVSGYTGELFF. Combining the CDR3 with reference TRBV2 and TRBJ2-2 gives the whole variable domain EPEVTQTPSHQVTQMGQEVILRCVPISNHLYFYWYRQILGQKVEFLVSFYNNEISEKSEIFDDQFSVERPDGSNFTLKIRSTKLEDSAMYFCASSEVSGYTGELFFGEGSRLTVL.

The count of this clone is one. V and J are TRBV24-1 and TRBJ2-1, with D uncertain. Germline V gives CDR1 KGHDR, CDR2 SFDVKD. The CDR3 has 13 residues. Trimming removed 6 bases from V and 4 bases from J, with 9 bases in between. DNA of the CDR3: TGTGCCACCAGTTTGGGCCCTTACAATGAGCAGTTCTTC. Residues: CATSLGPYNEQFF.

This rearrangement joins TRBV5-1 to TRBJ1-6, with D possibly TRBD1 on 6 matching bases. The CDR3 sequence is 14 residues long. The V end lost 0 bases, the J end lost 9 bases, and 10 bases lay between the germline ends. Germline V gene sequence: CDR1 SGHRS, CDR2 YFSETQ. In DNA, the CDR3 is TGCGCCAGCAGCTTGGAAGGGGGGGGTTCACCCCTCCACTTT. It is translated as CASSLEGGGSPLHF.

The chain is built from TRBV7-9 and TRBJ2-1, with D perhaps matching TRBD2 (6 bases). Germline V gene data show CDR1 as SEHNR and CDR2 as FQNEAQ (reference sequence). The V end was cut by 5 bases, the J end by 4 bases, with 15 bases between. This CDR3 contains 15 residues. The CDR3 nucleotides are TGTGCCAGCAGCCTGGGACTTCCCGGATACAATGAGCAGTTCTTC. Translating it yields CASSLGLPGYNEQFF.